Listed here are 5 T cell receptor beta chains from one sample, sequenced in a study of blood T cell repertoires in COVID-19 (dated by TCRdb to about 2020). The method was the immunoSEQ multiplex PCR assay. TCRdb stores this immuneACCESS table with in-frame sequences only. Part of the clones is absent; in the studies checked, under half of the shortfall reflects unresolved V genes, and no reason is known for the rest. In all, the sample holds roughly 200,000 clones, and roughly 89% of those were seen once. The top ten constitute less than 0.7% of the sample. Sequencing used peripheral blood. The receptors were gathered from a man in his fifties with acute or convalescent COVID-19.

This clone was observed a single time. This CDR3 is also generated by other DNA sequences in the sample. The CDR3 loop reads CASSYSNQGRSPLHF. The CDR3 DNA is TGTGCCAGCAGTTACTCGAACCAGGGCAGATCACCCCTCCACTTT. The chain combines TRBV6-5 with TRBJ1-6, with a weak D call TRBD1 (5 bases). The germline CDR1 and CDR2 sequences are MNHEY and SVGAGI. This CDR3 comprises 15 residues. Trimming stripped 0 bases from V and 10 bases from J, with 13 bases between.

The CDR3 DNA sequence: TGTGCCATCAGCCCCAGGAGCGGGGGGTCGAATGAGCAGTTCTTC. Protein product: CAISPRSGGSNEQFF. This chain links TRBV10-3 with TRBJ2-1; the match to TRBD2 covers 9 bases. The CDR3 totals 15 residues. The germline gives CDR1 ENHRY, CDR2 SYGVKD. Trimming at V came to 6 bases and at J to 7 bases, leaving 10 bases not matched to a gene.

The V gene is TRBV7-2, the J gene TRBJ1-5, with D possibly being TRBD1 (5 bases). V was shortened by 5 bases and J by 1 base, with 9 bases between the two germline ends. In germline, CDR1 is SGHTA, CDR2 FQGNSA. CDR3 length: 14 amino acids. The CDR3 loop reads CASSLTVSNQPQHF. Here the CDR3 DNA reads TGTGCCAGCAGCCTGACAGTGAGCAATCAGCCCCAGCATTTT. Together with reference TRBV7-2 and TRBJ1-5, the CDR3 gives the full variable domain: GAGVSQSPSNKVTEKGKDVELRCDPISGHTALYWYRQSLGQGLEFLIYFQGNSAPDKSGLPSDRFSAERTGGSVSTLTIQRTQQEDSAVYLCASSLTVSNQPQHFGDGTRLSIL.

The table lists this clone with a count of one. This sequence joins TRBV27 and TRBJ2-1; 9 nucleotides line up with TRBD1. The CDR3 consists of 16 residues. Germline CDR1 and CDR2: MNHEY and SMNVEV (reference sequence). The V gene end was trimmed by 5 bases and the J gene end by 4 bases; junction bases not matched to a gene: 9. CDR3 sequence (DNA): TGTGCCAGCAGTAAGTTACAGGGGGCGGAGTACAATGAGCAGTTCTTC. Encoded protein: CASSKLQGAEYNEQFF.

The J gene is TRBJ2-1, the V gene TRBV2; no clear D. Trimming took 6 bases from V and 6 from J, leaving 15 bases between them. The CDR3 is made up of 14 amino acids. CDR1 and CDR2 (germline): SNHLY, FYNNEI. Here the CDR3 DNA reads TGTGCCAGCAGGGGTGGAACTATCGGCAATGAGCAGTTCTTC. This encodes CASRGGTIGNEQFF.